One T cell receptor beta chain is described in this entry. The data belong to a study of shared clonotypes between healthy human individuals. Trimming took 5 bases from V and 2 from J; bases not matched to a gene: 7. CDR1 and CDR2 from the germline V gene are SGHTS and YDEGEE. There are 15 residues in the CDR3. Only in-frame clones appear in the TCRdb table, and some are missing; sequencing was by immunoSEQ multiplex PCR. The sample holds roughly 2.2 million clones, 92% seen once. The sequencing input was naive CD4+ T cells from PBMCs. Regarding subset: CD45RA+ positively selected. The rearrangement uses TRBV5-8 and TRBJ2-7, with 10 bases fitting TRBD1. This clonotype originated in a man between 18 and 29 years old in good health. Some clones in this sample may be carry-over from other donors' samples. This chain's CDR3 is CASSSDRGRPYEQYF. The CDR3 DNA reads TGTGCCAGCAGTTCTGACAGGGGGCGCCCCTACGAGCAGTACTTC.